One sample yielded the 11 T cell receptor beta chains listed below, sequenced in a study of T-cell reconstitution after alpha-beta-depleted transplantation in children. Using unique molecular identifiers, the investigators prepared the TCRbeta library. TCRdb passed the PCR reads through MiXCR, listing each CDR3 protein once. The profile shows some 390,000 distinct CDR3 sequences, about 20% of them singletons. The source material was PBMCs from the stem cell graft donor, sampled from the stem cell graft. Receptors originate from a human donor who donated a stem cell graft to a child with acute myeloid leukemia.

This clonotype was detected a few times. This rearrangement joins TRBV28 to TRBJ2-3; 12 bases align to TRBD2. V trimming: 2 bases; J trimming: 2 bases; junction bases outside the gene matches: 8. Germline V gene data show CDR1 as MDHEN and CDR2 as SYDVKM. The CDR3 sequence is 18 residues long. The CDR3 spells CASSLILAGGHHTDTQYF. The CDR3 bases are TGTGCCAGCAGTTTAATTCTAGCGGGAGGGCACCACACAGATACGCAGTATTTT.

This chain joins TRBV10-3 and TRBJ2-1; D remains ambiguous. V lost 0 bases and J lost 3, with 3 bases in between. From germline, CDR1 is ENHRY and CDR2 SYGVKD. This CDR3 comprises 13 residues. CDR3 nucleotides: TGTGCCATCAGTGAGTCGAACTACAATGAGCAGTTCTTC. It translates to CAISESNYNEQFF.

This clonotype is a singleton in its sample. V gene TRBV5-1 combines with J gene TRBJ2-2; D gene uncertain. Trimming cost V 6 bases and J 9 bases, with 9 bases left between them. CDR1 and CDR2 from the germline V gene are SGHRS and YFSETQ. CDR3 length: 11 residues. CDR3 bases: TGCGCCAGCACCGAGTCCAGGGAGCTGTTTTTT. Residues: CASTESRELFF.

This chain joins TRBV5-6 and TRBJ2-7; 8 bases agree with TRBD1. The CDR3 extends over 14 amino acids. The germline V gene has CDR1 SGHDT and CDR2 YYEEEE. V lost 0 bases and J lost 4; bases outside the gene matches: 3. The CDR3 protein is CASSLVRTGYEQYF. The CDR3 bases are TGTGCCAGCAGCTTGGTGAGGACAGGGTACGAGCAGTACTTC.

Only a few counts were recorded for this clonotype. The chain employs TRBV29-1 and TRBJ2-1, with 11 bases fitting TRBD1. V gave up 5 bases and J gave up 2 bases; unmatched junction bases: 14. The CDR3 contains 18 residues. The V gene's germline CDR1 is SQVTM and CDR2 ANQGSEA. CDR3 amino acids: CSVLSDRGPASPYNEQFF. In DNA form, the CDR3 reads TGCAGCGTTCTGTCGGACAGGGGGCCCGCTAGCCCCTACAATGAGCAGTTCTTC.

The DNA of the CDR3 is TGCAGTGCTAGAGATCGGGGGGTCAGGGCTGAAGCTTTCTTT. Protein sequence: CSARDRGVRAEAFF. V is TRBV20-1 and J is TRBJ1-1; possible D gene TRBD1, 5 bases. The CDR3 runs 14 residues. CDR1 and CDR2 from the germline V gene are DFQATT and SNEGSKA (reference sequence). The V end lost 0 bases, the J end lost 6 bases, and 14 bases lay between the germline ends.

This clonotype has at least ten counts. The rearrangement joins TRBV20-1 to TRBJ2-5; 13 nucleotides align to TRBD2. Germline CDR1 reads DFQATT; CDR2 reads SNEGSKA (reference sequence). The CDR3 spans 14 residues. The trim removed 5 bases at V and 3 bases at J, leaving 3 bases unmatched. CDR3 sequence: CSAGGTSGEETQYF. CDR3 nucleotide sequence: TGCAGTGCTGGAGGGACTAGCGGGGAAGAGACCCAGTACTTC.

This chain uses TRBV6-1 with TRBJ1-5; 7 bases line up with TRBD1. The length of the CDR3 is 13 residues. V dropped 8 bases and J dropped 1; count of bases not matched to a gene: 2. Looked up from germline, CDR1 is MNHNS and CDR2 is SASEGT. CDR3 protein: CASQGGSNQPQHF. Written as DNA, the CDR3 is TGTGCCAGCCAGGGGGGGAGCAATCAGCCCCAGCATTTT.

This clonotype turned up a few times. The chain has TRBV12-3 or TRBV12-4 and TRBJ2-3; 12 bases agree with TRBD2. The ends lost 6 bases at V and 2 bases at J; junction bases unmatched: 9. The CDR3 runs to 17 residues. CDR3 bases: TGTGCCAGCAGGCGTACGGGACTAGCGGGTTCCACAGATACGCAGTATTTT. Its protein product is CASRRTGLAGSTDTQYF.

The rearrangement links TRBV6-1 to TRBJ2-5; TRBD2 matches 9 bases. V lost 6 bases to trimming and J lost 4 bases; unmatched junction nucleotides: 6. CDR1 MNHNS and CDR2 SASEGT come from the germline V gene. The CDR3 is made up of 14 amino acids. This CDR3 reads CASSPAGGGETQYF. In DNA, the CDR3 is TGTGCCAGCAGCCCCGCGGGGGGGGGAGAGACCCAGTACTTC.

This clonotype has more than one count but fewer than ten. CDR3 DNA: TGTGCCAGCAGTTTATACCTCGGGGGGTTTAACGAGCAGTACTTC. It specifies CASSLYLGGFNEQYF. V is TRBV12-3 or TRBV12-4 and J is TRBJ2-7; 7 bases map to TRBD2. There are 15 residues in the CDR3. Trimming cost V 2 bases and J 5 bases; bases outside gene matches: 9.